The next 29 T cell receptor beta chains were all read from a single sample in a study of CD8 T cells in ankylosing spondylitis. The study, taken as a whole, reports: The study identified a TCR beta motif of under ten highly homologous variants that appeared characteristic of ankylosing spondylitis blood.

MiXCR, run by TCRdb on the 5' RACE reads, gives a single entry per CDR3 protein. The sample comprises a few hundred thousand distinct CDR3 sequences, more than 9.5% of which are singletons, and under 7.5% rests with the top ten. For these TCRs, the target antigens are not known. What was sequenced was blood, either unsorted or a sorted T cell fraction (not recorded which). All receptors derive from a male donor with ankylosing spondylitis.

This clonotype was found a few times. This rearrangement joins TRBV2 to TRBJ2-2, with D unclear. V lost 8 bases and J lost 5, with 21 bases in between. The CDR3 is made up of 16 amino acids. Per germline, CDR1 SNHLY and CDR2 FYNNEI. The CDR3 DNA reads TGTGCCAGCTCTGGCGCCGATGGTGGGTGGACCGGGGAGCTGTTTTTT. Translation gives CASSGADGGWTGELFF.

The rearrangement links TRBV5-1 to TRBJ2-3; D could derive from TRBD1 or TRBD2 (5 bases each). Trimming removed 0 bases at V and 0 bases at J, with 14 bases between. The length of the CDR3 is 17 residues. CDR1 is SGHRS and CDR2 is YFSETQ in the germline V gene. The CDR3 nucleotides are TGCGCCAGCAGCTTGGCCAGGGCACTAGGTAGCACAGATACGCAGTATTTT. Translated: CASSLARALGSTDTQYF.

Concerning this clonotype: A much larger clone is a single base away; this may be a read error. The rearrangement uses TRBV5-1 and TRBJ2-7; 11 positions match TRBD1. CDR3 size: 14 residues. Trimming cost V 4 bases and J 3 bases; bases outside gene matches: 3. CDR1 SGHRS and CDR2 YFSETQ come from the germline V gene. As DNA, the CDR3 is TGCGCCAGCAGCATGGGGACAGGGGGCTACGAGCAGTACTTC. Residues: CASSMGTGGYEQYF.

This clonotype was seen repeatedly, ten times or more. V and J are TRBV7-9 and TRBJ1-1; no reliable D call. CDR1 and CDR2 from the germline V gene are SEHNR and FQNEAQ (reference sequence). CDR3 size: 14 residues. Trimming left V 1 base short and J 8 bases short, with 14 bases between. CDR3 sequence (DNA): TGTGCCAGCAGCTTAGTGGGTTTTGGCCTGGAAGCTTTCTTT. Amino acids: CASSLVGFGLEAFF.

The chain couples TRBV20-1 to TRBJ1-1; 7 nucleotides line up with TRBD1. V lost 5 bases, J lost 2 bases, and 11 bases stayed unmatched. Germline values: CDR1 DFQATT, CDR2 SNEGSKA (reference sequence). The CDR3 contains 15 residues. In DNA form, the CDR3 reads TGCAGTGCTTGCGTTGCCGGGACAGCTAACACTGAAGCTTTCTTT. It specifies CSACVAGTANTEAFF.

To note about this clonotype: One end of the junction fails to match germline, which may point to a read error. The chain is built from TRBV5-1 and TRBJ1-4, with a possible D match to TRBD1 (6 bases). Germline assignment: CDR1 SGHRS and CDR2 YFSETQ. This CDR3 comprises 14 residues. In DNA, the CDR3 is TGCGCCAGCAGCCAGGGACAAGACAGTGAAAAACTGTTCTTT. Encoded protein: CASSQGQDSEKLFF.

The chain joins TRBV5-1 to TRBJ2-3; TRBD2 is a possible D gene (5 bases). Germline V CDR1 and CDR2: SGHRS, YFSETQ. The CDR3 totals 14 residues. Trimming removed 0 bases from V and 6 bases from J, with 11 bases in between. This CDR3 reads CASSLGAEEDTQYF. DNA of the CDR3: TGCGCCAGCAGCTTGGGGGCGGAGGAGGATACGCAGTATTTT. Together with reference TRBV5-1 and TRBJ2-3, the CDR3 gives the full variable domain: KAGVTQTPRYLIKTRGQQVTLSCSPISGHRSVSWYQQTPGQGLQFLFEYFSETQRNKGNFPGRFSGRQFSNSRSEMNVSTLELGDSALYLCASSLGAEEDTQYFGPGTRLTVL.

This clonotype has more than one count but fewer than ten. The chain uses TRBV12-3 or TRBV12-4 and TRBJ2-3; the match to TRBD1 covers 11 bases. This CDR3 comprises 17 residues. After removal of 2 bases from V and 7 bases from J, the junction contained 11 bases not matched to a gene. CDR3 residues: CASSLRGGQGALNTQYF. In DNA, the CDR3 is TGTGCCAGCAGTTTAAGGGGAGGACAGGGGGCTTTGAATACGCAGTATTTT.

J is TRBJ1-5 and V is TRBV18; D perhaps matches TRBD1 (6 bases). Germline V gene data show CDR1 as KGHSH and CDR2 as LQKENI. Deletions cut 3 bases from V and 6 bases from J, with 18 bases between. The CDR3 spans 16 residues. Here the CDR3 DNA reads TGTGCCAGCTCACCTTATTCTACAGGGATGTTTCAGCCCCAGCATTTT. Amino acid sequence: CASSPYSTGMFQPQHF.

This clonotype turned up a few times. A junction end diverges from the germline sequence, so it may reflect a read error. The chain employs TRBV30 and TRBJ1-4, with TRBD1 as a possible D gene (5 bases). CDR1 is GTSNPN and CDR2 is SVGIG in the germline V gene (reference sequence). The CDR3 sequence is 11 residues long. The CDR3 DNA reads TGTGCCTGGAGCCAAGGACACCTTCCGATTTTT. Its protein is CAWSQGHLPIF. Complete variable domain (other parts from reference TRBV30 and TRBJ1-4): SQTIHQWPATLVQPVGSPLSLECTVEGTSNPNLYWYRQAAGRGLQLLFYSVGIGQISSEVPQNLSASRPQDRQFILSSKKLLLSDSGFYLCAWSQGHLPIFGSGTQLSVL.

This clonotype was detected only a few times. This chain connects TRBV7-2 to TRBJ2-3; D is ambiguous. V lost 6 bases and J lost 1, with 8 bases in between. Germline CDR1 SGHTA, CDR2 FQGNSA. CDR3 length equals 13 residues. The CDR3 nucleotides are TGTGCCAGCAGGCAGGTGGGCACAGATACGCAGTATTTT. Its translation: CASRQVGTDTQYF.

This clonotype was seen many times. The junction differs from germline at one of its ends, possibly a read error. This rearrangement joins TRBV7-8 to TRBJ2-7; D is unresolved. Germline-derived CDR1 and CDR2 are SGHVS and FQNEAQ. This CDR3 region has 13 residues. CDR3 residues: CASSVATYDKKYF. As DNA, the CDR3 is TGTGCCAGCAGCGTAGCCACATACGATAAAAAGTACTTC.

In this sample, this clonotype turned up many times. This rearrangement joins TRBV10-3 to TRBJ2-1, with 8 positions matching TRBD2. This CDR3 has 17 residues. Per germline, CDR1 ENHRY and CDR2 SYGVKD. V lost 0 bases and J lost 6; bases outside the gene matches: 10. The CDR3 region has the DNA TGTGCCATCAGTGAGTCGATAACTAGCGGAGCCCTCAATGAGCAGTTCTTC. It codes for CAISESITSGALNEQFF.

This clonotype has only one observation. V usage is TRBV29-1 and J usage is TRBJ2-1; 16 positions match TRBD2. The CDR3 has 14 amino acids. Trimming at V came to 3 bases and at J to 7 bases, leaving 0 bases not matched to a gene. Germline V gene lookup returns CDR1 SQVTM and CDR2 ANQGSEA. The CDR3: CSVEGLAGGNEQFF. The CDR3 nucleotides are TGCAGCGTTGAGGGACTAGCGGGAGGGAATGAGCAGTTCTTC.

Many counts were recorded for this clonotype. J is TRBJ2-5 and V is TRBV27, with D unclear. V lost 3 bases and J 0 bases, leaving 8 bases between the germline ends. CDR1 MNHEY and CDR2 SMNVEV come from the germline V gene (reference sequence). The CDR3 sequence is 14 residues long. The DNA of the CDR3 is TGTGCCAGCAGTTTCGGACCGTACCAAGAGACCCAGTACTTC. Translated, it gives CASSFGPYQETQYF.

The chain links TRBV3-1 to TRBJ1-3; D gene unclear. The CDR3 is made up of 15 amino acids. Looked up from germline, CDR1 is LGHDT and CDR2 is YNNKEL (reference sequence). Trimming left V 2 bases short and J 0 bases short, with 8 bases between. CDR3 in amino acids: CASSQPGGSGNTIYF. DNA of the CDR3: TGTGCCAGCAGCCAACCCGGCGGCTCTGGAAACACCATATATTTT.

J is TRBJ1-5 and V is TRBV7-4; tentative D call: TRBD1 (5 bases). The V and J ends lost 1 base and 5 bases respectively, with 15 bases between them. CDR3 length: 16 amino acids. Looked up from germline, CDR1 is SGHVT and CDR2 is SQSDAQ. CDR3 region: CASSLVKGISYQPQHF. CDR3 DNA sequence: TGTGCCAGCAGCTTAGTAAAGGGGATCTCCTATCAGCCCCAGCATTTT.

This clonotype was observed a few times. CDR3 in DNA: TGTGCCTGGAGTGCCCCTGGGAGTTTTAGCAATCAGCCCCAGCATTTT. Protein product: CAWSAPGSFSNQPQHF. The chain recombines TRBV30 with TRBJ1-5; D is unresolved. Germline-derived CDR1 and CDR2 are GTSNPN and SVGIG (reference sequence). V gave up 1 base and J gave up 0 bases, with 13 bases separating them. This CDR3 is built from 16 residues.

CDR3 DNA: TGTGCCAGCGAAACAGGGGGTAACACTGAAGCTTTCTTT. This codes for CASETGGNTEAFF. The chain joins TRBV6-1 to TRBJ1-1; 8 positions agree with TRBD1. After removal of 8 bases from V and 2 bases from J, the junction contained 4 bases not matched to a gene. This CDR3 contains 13 residues. The germline gives CDR1 MNHNS, CDR2 SASEGT.

This clonotype was detected a few times. This sequence joins TRBV3-1 and TRBJ2-4, with D unclear. V lost 5 bases and J lost 1, with 18 bases in between. There are 17 residues in the CDR3. CDR1 and CDR2 from the germline V gene are LGHDT and YNNKEL (reference sequence). CDR3 residues: CASSTRGDFRAKNIQYF. The CDR3 region has the DNA TGTGCCAGCAGCACCCGAGGTGATTTTCGCGCCAAAAACATTCAGTACTTC.

This clonotype was counted ten times or more. The rearrangement joins TRBV20-1 to TRBJ2-7; D gene unclear. The CDR3 runs to 12 residues. Germline-derived CDR1 and CDR2 are DFQATT and SNEGSKA (reference sequence). The ends were cut back, 3 bases at V and 0 bases at J, with 6 bases in the middle. The chain's CDR3 is CSASGLSYEQYF. The CDR3 bases are TGCAGTGCTAGCGGCCTCTCCTACGAGCAGTACTTC.

This clonotype showed up many times. This chain uses TRBV12-3 or TRBV12-4 with TRBJ2-7; D gene ambiguous. Trimming took 3 bases from V and 0 from J, leaving 6 bases between them. The CDR3 sequence is 13 residues long. The CDR3 sequence: CASSFYSSYEQYF. The CDR3 DNA is TGTGCCAGCAGTTTTTACAGCTCCTACGAGCAGTACTTC.

This chain uses TRBV25-1 with TRBJ1-1, with D tentatively TRBD1 (5 bases). CDR3 size: 13 residues. Deletions cut 3 bases from V and 3 bases from J, with 8 bases between. Germline CDR1 is MGHDK and CDR2 is SYGVNS. The CDR3 region has the DNA TGTGCCAGCAGTGAGTGGGGGTACACTGAAGCTTTCTTT. It yields the protein CASSEWGYTEAFF. Combining the CDR3 with reference TRBV25-1 and TRBJ1-1 gives the whole variable domain EADIYQTPRYLVIGTGKKITLECSQTMGHDKMYWYQQDPGMELHLIHYSYGVNSTEKGDLSSESTVSRIRTEHFPLTLESARPSHTSQYLCASSEWGYTEAFFGQGTRLTVV.

The sample holds many counts of this clonotype. The chain carries TRBV7-2 and TRBJ2-1; tentative D call: TRBD2 (6 bases). Trimming removed 5 bases at V and 6 bases at J, with 14 bases between. The CDR3 runs to 14 residues. Germline V gene data show CDR1 as SGHTA and CDR2 as FQGNSA. The CDR3 sequence: CASSLWGVGNEQFF. The CDR3 region has the DNA TGTGCCAGCAGCCTATGGGGGGTAGGCAATGAGCAGTTCTTC.

There are many counts of this clonotype. The V call is TRBV10-3, the J call TRBJ2-3; D is undetermined. The CDR3 runs to 14 residues. Germline CDR1 is ENHRY and CDR2 is SYGVKD. The V end lost 2 bases, the J end lost 0 bases, and 6 bases lay between the germline ends. CDR3 loop: CAISEDPSTDTQYF. CDR3 sequence (DNA): TGTGCCATCAGTGAGGACCCGAGCACAGATACGCAGTATTTT.

The chain has TRBV7-2 and TRBJ2-1; D tentatively fits TRBD1 or TRBD2 (5 bases each). This CDR3 has 16 amino acids. V was cut by 5 bases and J by 6 bases, with 20 bases left in between. CDR1 and CDR2 from the germline V gene are SGHTA and FQGNSA. CDR3 in amino acids: CASSPTAGTSSNEQFF. Here the CDR3 DNA reads TGTGCCAGCAGCCCCACCGCAGGGACCAGCAGCAATGAGCAGTTCTTC.

V is TRBV27 and J is TRBJ2-3; D unresolved. V was cut by 2 bases and J by 9 bases, with 6 bases left in between. This CDR3 region has 11 residues. CDR1 and CDR2 (germline): MNHEY, SMNVEV (reference sequence). The CDR3 bases are TGTGCCAGCAGTTTACAAGGCACGCAGTATTTT. This sequence encodes CASSLQGTQYF.

The chain combines TRBV29-1 with TRBJ2-5, with 7 bases matching TRBD2. The J segment lost 9 bases and the V segment lost 3 bases, leaving 19 bases of the junction unmatched. CDR3 length equals 16 residues. Per germline, CDR1 SQVTM and CDR2 ANQGSEA. DNA for the CDR3: TGCAGCGTTGAGGGGGACTACCCGTTCGAAATGACGGCCCAGTACTTC. As protein: CSVEGDYPFEMTAQYF.

This rearrangement joins TRBV20-1 to TRBJ2-2, with 8 bases aligning to TRBD1. Unmatched junction bases numbered 7, after V lost 6 bases and J lost 1 base. This CDR3 has 15 amino acids. Germline CDR1 DFQATT, CDR2 SNEGSKA (reference sequence). CDR3 region: CSARMTGENTGELFF. In DNA, the CDR3 is TGCAGTGCCAGGATGACAGGGGAGAACACCGGGGAGCTGTTTTTT.